This TCR beta chain was documented in a study of blood T cell repertoires in COVID-19. Study information: Material from acute and convalescent COVID-19 was sourced from the United States, Italy and Spain. The cDNA or gDNA used as material had been derived from T cells, B-cell-depleted T cells, or PBMCs.

One Seattle source followed patients from active infection through their disease course. Study processing details: How many nucleated cells were present was estimated from reference gene primer amplification. The repertoire was sequenced with immunoSEQ multiplex PCR; TCRdb's copy has only in-frame clones and lacks some. The V and J calls and the clone size are those of that table, but D and trimming were determined from the DNA. The sample records approximately 75,000 clones, 86% being singletons. This sequence originates from an older man with COVID-19, enrolled during active disease. The sequencing input was peripheral blood.

As DNA, the CDR3 is TGTGCCAGCAGCCAATCACACCAGGGAGGCTACACCTTC. This gives the protein CASSQSHQGGYTF. This rearrangement joins TRBV3-1 (or the pseudogene TRBV3-2) to TRBJ1-2, with D perhaps TRBD1 (5 bases). V was clipped by 2 bases and J by 8 bases, with 12 bases between them. Germline-derived CDR1 and CDR2 are LGHDT and YNNKEL (reference sequence). CDR3 length equals 13 residues.